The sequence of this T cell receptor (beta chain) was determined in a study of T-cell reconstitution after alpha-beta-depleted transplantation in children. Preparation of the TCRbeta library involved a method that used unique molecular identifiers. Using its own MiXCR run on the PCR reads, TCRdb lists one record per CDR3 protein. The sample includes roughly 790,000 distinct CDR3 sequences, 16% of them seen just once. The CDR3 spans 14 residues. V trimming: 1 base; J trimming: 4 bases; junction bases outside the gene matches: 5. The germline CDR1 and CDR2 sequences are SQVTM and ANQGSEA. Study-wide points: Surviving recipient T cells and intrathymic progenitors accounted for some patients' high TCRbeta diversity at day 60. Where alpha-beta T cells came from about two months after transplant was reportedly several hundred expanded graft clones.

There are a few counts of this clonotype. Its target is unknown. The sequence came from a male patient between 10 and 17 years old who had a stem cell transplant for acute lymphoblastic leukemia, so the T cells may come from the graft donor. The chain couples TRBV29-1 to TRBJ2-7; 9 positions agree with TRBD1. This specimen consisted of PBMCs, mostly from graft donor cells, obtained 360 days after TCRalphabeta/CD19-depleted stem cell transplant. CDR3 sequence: CSVEGAGQGYEQYF. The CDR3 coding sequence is TGCAGCGTTGAAGGGGCAGGACAGGGGTACGAGCAGTACTTC.